This T cell receptor beta chain was found in a study of OX40 agonist ivuxolimab in advanced cancers. Produced via immunoSEQ multiplex PCR; TCRdb's table is partial and in-frame only. This table has around 67,000 clones, just over 90% appearing once. With V trimmed by 1 base and J by 5 bases, 6 bases remained unmatched. Looked up from germline, CDR1 is SGHTA and CDR2 is FQGNSA. The CDR3 totals 15 residues. This TCR came from an adult with an advanced solid tumor such as melanoma, head and neck, liver or kidney cancer. This chain connects TRBV7-2 to TRBJ2-5, with TRBD2 identical over 8 bases. This sample comprised CD4+ or CD8+ T cells sorted from blood, obtained in a trial of the OX40 agonist ivuxolimab. CDR3 sequence (DNA): TGTGCCAGCAGCTTAGTAGGAGCGGGGGAGGAGACCCAGTACTTC. Protein product: CASSLVGAGEETQYF.